The present T cell receptor beta chain was sequenced within a study of T cells in Graves' hyperthyroidism and ophthalmopathy. In patients aged 18 to 65, hyperthyroidism was newly diagnosed, with duration under 2 months. Diagnostic decisions used clinical symptoms, serum thyroxine and TRAb, thyroid ultrasound and orbital computed tomography. Fresh peripheral blood, 7.5 to 10 ml, was the source of the PBMCs. As regards this clonotype: Its antigen is not known.

RNA transcripts yielded amplified TCR beta CDR3 regions. In the first-round RT-PCR of the TCR CDR3, the HTBI primer set was used. TCRdb used MiXCR to reprocess the multiplex PCR reads, holding one entry per CDR3 protein. The sample lists roughly 740,000 distinct CDR3 sequences; over 15% were seen once. The CDR3 spans 16 residues. Per germline, CDR1 MNHEY and CDR2 SMNVEV (reference sequence). The ends were cut back, 10 bases at V and 1 base at J, with 19 bases in the middle. Notes on the study in general: Ophthalmopathy was distinguished from stable hyperthyroidism by 13 V-J signatures.

The clonotype comes from a man younger than 35 with Graves' hyperthyroidism. The chain recombines TRBV27 with TRBJ2-2; D may be TRBD2 (7 bases). The sample comprised blood. CDR3 amino acids: CATKTSGGLNTGELFF. The CDR3 nucleotides read TGTGCCACCAAGACGTCGGGGGGCCTGAACACCGGGGAGCTGTTTTTT.